One and the same sample provided the 15 T cell receptor beta chains below, sequenced in a study of Graves' ophthalmopathy and Graves' hyperthyroidism. Amplification from RNA transcripts yielded the TCR beta CDR3 regions. HTBI primers primed a first-round RT-PCR, and a second-round multiplex PCR followed. TCRdb re-called the multiplex PCR reads through MiXCR, storing one row per CDR3 protein. The sample shows 300,000 to 400,000 distinct CDR3 sequences, about a sixth of them seen only once. The sequencing sample was made of peripheral blood. These receptors were taken from an adult man with Graves' ophthalmopathy.

This clonotype came up many times. The J gene is TRBJ2-7, the V gene TRBV7-9, with TRBD2 matching over 9 bases. Germline CDR1 reads SEHNR; CDR2 reads FQNEAQ (reference sequence). The CDR3 is 14 amino acids. The junction had 7 bases not matched to a gene; V was cut back by 5 bases and J by 5 bases. The CDR3 protein is CASSPPGLANEQYF. In nucleotides, the CDR3 is TGTGCCAGCAGCCCACCCGGACTAGCGAACGAGCAGTACTTC.

This clonotype was seen many times. The CDR3 nucleotides are TGTGCCAGCAGTCGCGACAGTCAGGACAGGGCTGGAGAGCAGTACTTC. It encodes CASSRDSQDRAGEQYF. The chain carries TRBV6-2 or TRBV6-3 and TRBJ2-7; 8 bases map to TRBD1. Germline V gene data show CDR1 as MNHEY and CDR2 as SVGEGT. The CDR3 sequence is 16 residues long. V trimming: 5 bases; J trimming: 7 bases; junction bases outside the gene matches: 16.

The V call is TRBV29-1, the J call TRBJ2-5, with 9 nucleotides matching TRBD2. The length of the CDR3 is 11 residues. Germline assignment: CDR1 SQVTM and CDR2 ANQGSEA. Germline trimming cut 6 bases from V and 5 bases from J; bases unmatched to any gene: 1. The CDR3 DNA reads TGCAGCGTGGGACTAGCTGAGACCCAGTACTTC. Translated, it gives CSVGLAETQYF.

This clonotype has ten or more counts. This chain joins TRBV9 and TRBJ1-1, with a tentative D call TRBD1 (5 bases). Trimming took 5 bases from V and 7 from J, leaving 18 bases between them. From germline, CDR1 is SGDLS and CDR2 YYNGEE. The CDR3 runs to 14 residues. The CDR3 region has the DNA TGTGCCAGCAGTCGGACCGGGACCTTCTATGAAGCTTTCTTT. Translating gives CASSRTGTFYEAFF.

This clonotype was seen at least ten times. The chain recombines TRBV5-1 with TRBJ2-2, with 9 bases aligning to TRBD2. The junction had 4 bases not matched to a gene; V was cut back by 5 bases and J by 2 bases. This CDR3 contains 15 residues. From germline, CDR1 is SGHRS and CDR2 YFSETQ. CDR3 in amino acids: CASRTSGQNTGELFF. The CDR3 region has the DNA TGCGCCAGCAGGACTAGCGGCCAAAACACCGGGGAGCTGTTTTTT.

This clonotype was counted ten times or more. The rearrangement uses TRBV5-6 and TRBJ2-5; D not resolved. Germline loops: CDR1 SGHDT, CDR2 YYEEEE. The CDR3 contains 17 residues. Trimming left V 1 base short and J 4 bases short, with 20 bases between. The CDR3 DNA reads as TGTGCCAGCAGCTTGTTCCGGGCTCGGCAATTGGTAGAGACCCAGTACTTC. Its translation is CASSLFRARQLVETQYF. The whole variable domain, filled in from reference TRBV5-6 and TRBJ2-5, reads DAGVTQSPTHLIKTRGQQVTLRCSPKSGHDTVSWYQQALGQGPQFIFQYYEEEERQRGNFPDRFSGHQFPNYSSELNVNALLLGDSALYLCASSLFRARQLVETQYFGPGTRLLVL.

This clonotype was picked up many times. This sequence joins TRBV24-1 and TRBJ2-2; D uncertain. V was trimmed by 5 bases and J by 5 bases, leaving 8 bases between them. Germline lookup yields CDR1 KGHDR and CDR2 SFDVKD. The CDR3 length is 13 residues. CDR3 sequence reads: CATSATETGELFF. For the CDR3, the DNA is TGTGCCACCAGTGCGACGGAAACCGGGGAGCTGTTTTTT.

This clonotype was counted ten times or more. The V and J genes are TRBV28 and TRBJ2-7; TRBD2 might be the D (6 bases). The CDR3 runs to 13 residues. Germline-derived CDR1 and CDR2 are MDHEN and SYDVKM. V dropped 9 bases and J dropped 1 base, with 13 bases sitting between them. The CDR3 reads CASQSGQSYEQYF. CDR3 in DNA: TGTGCCAGTCAAAGCGGGCAGTCCTACGAGCAGTACTTC.

In its sample, this clonotype was seen many times. The V gene is TRBV24-1, the J gene TRBJ2-2; no clear D. Germline loops: CDR1 KGHDR, CDR2 SFDVKD. V dropped 2 bases and J dropped 0 bases, with 9 bases sitting between them. This CDR3 is built from 16 residues. DNA of the CDR3: TGTGCCACCAGTGATTCCCCGACAACGAACACCGGGGAGCTGTTTTTT. It is translated as CATSDSPTTNTGELFF.

CDR3 DNA sequence: TGTGCCAGCGAGGTTGGAACTACTGAAGCTTTCTTT. Protein sequence: CASEVGTTEAFF. The chain recombines TRBV28 with TRBJ1-1; D is ambiguous. Looked up from germline, CDR1 is MDHEN and CDR2 is SYDVKM. Trimming pared 8 bases from V and 5 bases from J, leaving 12 bases between. The CDR3 consists of 12 residues.

Many counts were recorded for this clonotype. The V and J genes are TRBV2 and TRBJ1-5; D is ambiguous. The CDR3 runs to 14 residues. Germline V CDR1 and CDR2: SNHLY, FYNNEI. V was trimmed by 6 bases and J by 0 bases, leaving 9 bases between them. CDR3: CASRELYSNQPQHF. In nucleotides, the CDR3 is TGTGCCAGCAGAGAACTCTATAGCAATCAGCCCCAGCATTTT. The full variable domain, in which reference TRBV2 and TRBJ1-5 provide the parts outside the CDR3, is EPEVTQTPSHQVTQMGQEVILRCVPISNHLYFYWYRQILGQKVEFLVSFYNNEISEKSEIFDDQFSVERPDGSNFTLKIRSTKLEDSAMYFCASRELYSNQPQHFGDGTRLSIL.

The rearrangement links TRBV20-1 to TRBJ1-1; the D is unclear. This CDR3 is built from 13 residues. Germline lookup yields CDR1 DFQATT and CDR2 SNEGSKA (reference sequence). V was cut by 3 bases and J by 9 bases, with 17 bases left in between. CDR3 loop: CSASPQRRDQAFF. In DNA, the CDR3 is TGCAGTGCTAGTCCCCAAAGGAGGGATCAAGCTTTCTTT.

This clonotype came up many times. The chain employs TRBV12-3 or TRBV12-4 and TRBJ2-5; a possible D gene is TRBD1 (6 bases). Trimming took off 0 bases at V and 3 bases at J, with 8 bases between the two ends. CDR3 length equals 14 residues. CDR3 DNA: TGTGCCAGCAGTTTAGCGGGGGCGGAAGAGACCCAGTACTTC. This translates into CASSLAGAEETQYF.

This clonotype was seen repeatedly, ten times or more. J is TRBJ1-6 and V is TRBV30, with 7 bases that match TRBD1. In germline, CDR1 is GTSNPN, CDR2 SVGIG (reference sequence). This CDR3 comprises 15 residues. The ends lost 1 base at V and 5 bases at J; junction bases unmatched: 5. CDR3 in amino acids: CAWSEGQLNNSPLHF. The CDR3 DNA is TGTGCCTGGAGTGAGGGACAGCTTAATAATTCACCCCTCCACTTT.

The sample holds many counts of this clonotype. The chain uses TRBV9 and TRBJ1-6; possible D gene TRBD1, 5 bases. The V end lost 1 base, the J end lost 0 bases, and 5 bases lay between the germline ends. The CDR3 runs to 15 residues. Germline V CDR1 and CDR2: SGDLS, YYNGEE. CDR3 region: CASSVQGSYNSPLHF. The CDR3 DNA follows: TGTGCCAGCAGCGTACAGGGCTCCTATAATTCACCCCTCCACTTT.